This T cell receptor beta chain was profiled in a study of sequential checkpoint blockade in melanoma. Study context: First-line arms were nivolumab then ipilimumab, or the reverse, randomized 1:1. Each arm's sequence ended with maintenance nivolumab.

Specified treatment: randomized to nivolumab then ipilimumab (arm A) or the reverse (arm B). PBMC sorting kept live CD3+CD8+ cells without CD19 or CD56. V lost 5 bases and J lost 1, with 13 bases in between. This CDR3 comprises 15 residues. CDR1 and CDR2 (germline): SGHTA, FQGTGA. Profiled with immunoSEQ multiplex PCR; TCRdb holds only in-frame clones, not every one. The data contain about 28,000 clones, around nine tenths of them singletons. The chain recombines TRBV7-3 with TRBJ2-3; no firm D call. This material consisted of CD8+ T cells sorted from blood (inferred from file names), taken from a patient given nivolumab and ipilimumab in sequence. The sequence came from a human donor with melanoma. CDR3 loop: CASSPWPSGTDTQYF. CDR3 nucleotides: TGTGCCAGCAGCCCCTGGCCGTCTGGCACAGATACGCAGTATTTT.